This T cell receptor (beta chain) came from a study of cytomegalovirus exposure and HLA in healthy donors. At the level of the study: In an early release, HLA-typed donors contributed roughly 85 million unique TCR sequences. Around 76% of roughly 400 genotyped donors fell in the Caucasian-associated ancestry cluster.

13 Jbeta primers and 60 Vbeta primers were used for the PCR. The data were produced by immunoSEQ multiplex PCR, yet TCRdb's version contains in-frame clones alone and is incomplete. This repertoire shows approximately 140,000 clones, under 80% found once; its top ten account for 2.5% to 3%. V shed 0 bases, J shed 5 bases, and the junction held 9 bases outside the gene matches. In germline, CDR1 is LGHNA, CDR2 YNFKEQ. The CDR3 consists of 17 residues. This sequence joins TRBV4-2 and TRBJ2-5; 10 positions agree with TRBD2. This sequence was found in a male donor in good health and CMV-seronegative. The sample was PBMCs. The CDR3 nucleotides are TGTGCCAGCAGCCAAGATCGGAGCGGGGGGGCCGGGGAGACCCAGTACTTC. Translated, it gives CASSQDRSGGAGETQYF.